Listed here are 21 T cell receptor beta chains from one sample, sequenced in a study of OX40 agonist ivuxolimab in advanced cancers. Here immunoSEQ multiplex PCR was the method, and the copy in TCRdb shows in-frame clones only, minus some. The table includes roughly 71,000 clones, 84% detected once. The sequences come from CD4+ or CD8+ T cells sorted from blood, collected in a trial of the OX40 agonist ivuxolimab. The receptor source for this set is an adult with an advanced solid tumor such as melanoma, head and neck, liver or kidney cancer.

This CDR3 reads CASSTLAGPQYF. The CDR3 bases are TGTGCCAGCAGTACACTGGCGGGGCCGCAGTACTTC. V and J are TRBV6-5 and TRBJ2-7; D might be TRBD2 (6 bases). CDR1 is MNHEY and CDR2 is SVGAGI in the germline V gene. V lost 5 bases and J lost 9, with 14 bases in between. The CDR3 is 12 residues long.

The chain recombines TRBV7-2 with TRBJ1-3, with TRBD1 matching 11 bases. The CDR3 runs 16 residues. The junction had 8 bases not matched to a gene; V was cut back by 5 bases and J by 5 bases. Per germline, CDR1 SGHTA and CDR2 FQGNSA. The CDR3 DNA is TGTGCCAGCAGCCCGTTCCGGACAGGGGGCCGAAACACCATATATTTT. Its translation is CASSPFRTGGRNTIYF.

The chain uses TRBV6-1 and TRBJ2-7; TRBD1 matches at 8 bases. Germline V gene data show CDR1 as MNHNS and CDR2 as SASEGT. Germline trimming cut 11 bases from V and 6 bases from J; bases unmatched to any gene: 15. The CDR3 has 14 residues. This CDR3 reads CASNPDRARGEQYF. CDR3 sequence (DNA): TGTGCCTCCAATCCGGACAGGGCCCGGGGCGAGCAGTACTTC.

The rearrangement uses TRBV10-3 and TRBJ1-2; 7 bases agree with TRBD1. V was clipped by 5 bases and J by 5 bases; unmatched bases: 14. The CDR3 is made up of 16 amino acids. Per the germline V gene, CDR1 is ENHRY and CDR2 is SYGVKD. The CDR3 DNA reads as TGTGCCATCAGTACAGGGGACCCCCCCCTCACTTATGGCTACACCTTC. Protein: CAISTGDPPLTYGYTF.

CDR3 in amino acids: CASSSSQGGFTDTQYF. The CDR3 DNA reads TGTGCCAGCAGCTCTTCACAAGGAGGATTCACAGATACGCAGTATTTT. This sequence joins TRBV9 and TRBJ2-3, with a tentative D call TRBD2 (5 bases). This CDR3 is 16 amino acids long. Germline V CDR1 and CDR2: SGDLS, YYNGEE. Trimming left V 4 bases short and J 2 bases short, with 17 bases between.

This sequence joins TRBV5-8 and TRBJ1-6; no clear D gene. V was trimmed by 4 bases and J by 9 bases, leaving 17 bases between them. CDR3 length: 15 amino acids. CDR1 is SGHTS and CDR2 is YDEGEE in the germline V gene. The CDR3 here is CASSENRGIGSPLHF. In DNA, the CDR3 is TGTGCCAGCAGCGAGAATCGGGGTATTGGTTCACCCCTCCACTTT.

The chain uses TRBV25-1 and TRBJ2-5; 8 bases map to TRBD1. The germline V gene has CDR1 MGHDK and CDR2 SYGVNS. The trim removed 2 bases at V and 5 bases at J, leaving 13 bases unmatched. The CDR3 has 17 residues. The CDR3 DNA is TGTGCCAGCAGTGAAGAGCGGCGGACAGGGAGGATGGAGACCCAGTACTTC. Protein sequence: CASSEERRTGRMETQYF.

The V and J genes are TRBV5-1 and TRBJ1-1; 9 bases agree with TRBD1. The CDR3 extends over 14 amino acids. The V segment lost 4 bases and the J segment 5 bases; nucleotides outside the gene matches: 6. The germline CDR1 and CDR2 sequences are SGHRS and YFSETQ. The DNA for the CDR3 is TGCGCCAGCAGCCCGGGACAGGGATGGACTGAAGCTTTCTTT. Residues: CASSPGQGWTEAFF.

V is TRBV11-2 and J is TRBJ1-1; no definite D call. CDR1 and CDR2 (germline): SGHAT, FQNNGV. The CDR3 extends over 13 amino acids. The V and J ends lost 2 bases and 8 bases respectively, with 12 bases between them. CDR3 loop: CASSLSGQQEAFF. The CDR3 nucleotides are TGTGCCAGCAGCTTATCCGGCCAGCAGGAAGCTTTCTTT.

The gene calls are TRBV11-3 and TRBJ2-7; D possibly corresponds to TRBD1 (6 bases). CDR3 size: 12 residues. V was trimmed by 5 bases and J by 4 bases, leaving 9 bases between them. From germline, CDR1 is SGHNT and CDR2 YENEEA. CDR3 DNA sequence: TGTGCCAGCAGCGTCACAGGGTACGAGCAGTACTTC. The encoded protein is CASSVTGYEQYF.

The rearrangement uses TRBV27 and TRBJ2-2, with D perhaps TRBD2 (5 bases). The ends were cut back, 5 bases at V and 4 bases at J, with 11 bases in the middle. CDR1 MNHEY and CDR2 SMNVEV come from the germline V gene (reference sequence). There are 14 residues in the CDR3. CDR3 sequence (DNA): TGTGCCAGCAGTCCCCAGAGGGCCACCGGGGAGCTGTTTTTT. Translated, it gives CASSPQRATGELFF.

On this clone itself: At one end, the junction sequence differs from germline, possibly due to a read error. The chain combines TRBV7-2 with TRBJ1-4, with unresolved D. This CDR3 has 12 amino acids. Germline loops: CDR1 SGHTA, CDR2 FQGNSA. CDR3 nucleotide sequence: TGTGCCAGCAGCGTTAGCCGAGAAAGACTGTTTTTT. It codes for CASSVSRERLFF.

This clone was observed a few times. The rearrangement uses TRBV28 and TRBJ1-2; perhaps TRBD1 as D (5 bases). The germline gives CDR1 MDHEN, CDR2 SYDVKM. Trimming removed 2 bases at V and 8 bases at J, with 21 bases between. This CDR3 is built from 16 residues. The chain's CDR3 is CASSLPVGGSLRGYTF. The DNA of the CDR3 is TGTGCCAGCAGTTTACCCGTCGGGGGTTCTTTGAGGGGCTACACCTTC.

This clone was seen a handful of times. V and J are TRBV6-1 and TRBJ1-5, with no clear D. Trimming stripped 5 bases from V and 12 bases from J, with 11 bases between. The CDR3 spans 11 residues. The germline V gene encodes CDR1 MNHNS and CDR2 SASEGT. This CDR3 is CASSLPGLQHF. The CDR3 coding sequence is TGTGCCAGCAGTCTGCCGGGCCTCCAGCATTTT.

The V call is TRBV28, the J call TRBJ1-1; D possibly corresponds to TRBD1 (5 bases). The CDR3 extends over 11 amino acids. V was trimmed by 8 bases and J by 7 bases, leaving 11 bases between them. CDR1 MDHEN and CDR2 SYDVKM come from the germline V gene. The CDR3 loop is CASGGLYEAFF. DNA for the CDR3: TGTGCCAGCGGGGGACTATATGAAGCTTTCTTT.

This chain connects TRBV2 to TRBJ2-2; maybe TRBD1 (6 bases). The germline gives CDR1 SNHLY, CDR2 FYNNEI. With 7 bases removed from V and 4 bases from J, the gap between germline ends came to 13 bases. The CDR3 runs to 14 residues. The CDR3 protein is CASIQGTPTGELFF. The DNA for the CDR3 is TGTGCCAGCATCCAAGGGACACCCACCGGGGAGCTGTTTTTT.

This sequence joins TRBV11-2 and TRBJ1-6; D possibly corresponds to TRBD1 (5 bases). Deletions cut 5 bases from V and 14 bases from J, with 19 bases between. There are 14 residues in the CDR3. Germline CDR1 SGHAT, CDR2 FQNNGV. The CDR3 DNA follows: TGTGCCAGCAGCGCCGCCCGTGGGGGAGACACCCTCCACTTT. As protein: CASSAARGGDTLHF.

The genes are TRBV18 and TRBJ2-1; D is ambiguous. CDR1 and CDR2 from the germline V gene are KGHSH and LQKENI. The CDR3 has 15 residues. V was trimmed by 1 base and J by 0 bases, leaving 7 bases between them. The chain's CDR3 is CASSPRTGSYNEQFF. CDR3 in DNA: TGTGCCAGCTCACCACGGACGGGCTCCTACAATGAGCAGTTCTTC.

The chain carries TRBV7-9 and TRBJ1-2; 10 bases are shared with TRBD1. The CDR3 covers 16 residues. Germline-derived CDR1 and CDR2 are SEHNR and FQNEAQ (reference sequence). The V gene end was trimmed by 5 bases and the J gene end by 8 bases; junction bases not matched to a gene: 14. The CDR3 sequence: CASSQGGTGARGGYTF. CDR3 in DNA: TGTGCCAGCAGCCAGGGGGGGACAGGGGCCCGAGGCGGCTACACCTTC. Variable domain in full (rest from reference TRBV7-9 and TRBJ1-2): DTGVSQNPRHKITKRGQNVTFRCDPISEHNRLYWYRQTLGQGPEFLTYFQNEAQLEKSRLLSDRFSAERPKGSFSTLEIQRTEQGDSAMYLCASSQGGTGARGGYTFGSGTRLTVV.

The rearrangement links TRBV19 to TRBJ2-7, with 9 bases identical to TRBD2. The V gene end was trimmed by 4 bases and the J gene end by 12 bases; junction bases not matched to a gene: 13. This CDR3 comprises 14 residues. Germline lookup yields CDR1 LNHDA and CDR2 SQIVND (reference sequence). The CDR3 region is CASSKGLASPTAYF. The CDR3 nucleotides are TGTGCCAGTAGTAAGGGACTAGCAAGTCCGACGGCGTACTTC.

The V and J genes are TRBV10-3 and TRBJ2-1, with 10 bases lining up with TRBD2. The CDR3 consists of 14 residues. After removal of 7 bases from V and 5 bases from J, the junction contained 5 bases not matched to a gene. Germline V gene lookup returns CDR1 ENHRY and CDR2 SYGVKD. CDR3 sequence reads: CAITGLADHNEQFF. For the CDR3, the DNA is TGTGCCATCACCGGACTAGCGGATCACAATGAGCAGTTCTTC.